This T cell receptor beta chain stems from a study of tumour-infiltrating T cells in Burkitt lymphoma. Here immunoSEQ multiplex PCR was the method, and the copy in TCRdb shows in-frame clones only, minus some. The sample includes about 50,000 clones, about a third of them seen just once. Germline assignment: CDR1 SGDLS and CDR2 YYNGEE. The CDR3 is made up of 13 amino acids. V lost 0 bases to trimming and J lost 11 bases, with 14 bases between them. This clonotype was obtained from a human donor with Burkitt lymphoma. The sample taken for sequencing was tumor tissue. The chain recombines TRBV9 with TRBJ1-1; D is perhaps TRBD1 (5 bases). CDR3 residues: CASSVEAGREAFF. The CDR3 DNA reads TGTGCCAGCAGCGTAGAGGCGGGGCGGGAGGCTTTCTTT. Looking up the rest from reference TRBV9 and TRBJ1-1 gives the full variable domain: DSGVTQTPKHLITATGQRVTLRCSPRSGDLSVYWYQQSLDQGLQFLIQYYNGEERAKGNILERFSAQQFPDLHSELNLSSLELGDSALYFCASSVEAGREAFFGQGTRLTVV.